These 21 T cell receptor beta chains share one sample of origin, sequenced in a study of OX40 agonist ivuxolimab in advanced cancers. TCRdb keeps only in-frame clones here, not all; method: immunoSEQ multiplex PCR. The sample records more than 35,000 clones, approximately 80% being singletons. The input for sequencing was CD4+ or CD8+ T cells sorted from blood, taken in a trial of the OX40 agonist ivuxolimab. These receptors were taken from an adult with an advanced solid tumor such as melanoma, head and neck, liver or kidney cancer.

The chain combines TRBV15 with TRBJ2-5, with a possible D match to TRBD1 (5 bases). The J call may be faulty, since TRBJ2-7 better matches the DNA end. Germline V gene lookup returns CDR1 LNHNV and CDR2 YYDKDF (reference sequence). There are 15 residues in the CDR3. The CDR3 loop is CATSRDRAGLDEQYF. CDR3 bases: TGTGCCACCAGCAGAGATAGAGCAGGGCTGGACGAGCAGTACTTC.

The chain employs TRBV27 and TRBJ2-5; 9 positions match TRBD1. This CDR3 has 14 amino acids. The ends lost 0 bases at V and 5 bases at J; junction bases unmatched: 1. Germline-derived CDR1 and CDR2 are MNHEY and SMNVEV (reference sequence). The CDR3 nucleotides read TGTGCCAGCAGTTTATCGACAGGGGGGGAGACCCAGTACTTC. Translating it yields CASSLSTGGETQYF.

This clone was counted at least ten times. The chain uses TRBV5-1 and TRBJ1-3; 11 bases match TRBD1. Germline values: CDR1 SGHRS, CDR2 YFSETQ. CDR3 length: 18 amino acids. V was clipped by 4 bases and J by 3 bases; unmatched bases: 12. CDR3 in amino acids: CASSPPHTGTGGGNTIYF. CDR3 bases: TGCGCCAGCAGCCCACCACACACCGGGACAGGGGGTGGAAACACCATATATTTT.

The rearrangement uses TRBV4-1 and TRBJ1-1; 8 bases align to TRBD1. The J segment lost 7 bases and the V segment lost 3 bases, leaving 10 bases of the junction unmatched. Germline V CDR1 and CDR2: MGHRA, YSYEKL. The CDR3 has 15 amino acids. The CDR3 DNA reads TGCGCCAGCAGCCACATAGGGCAGGGGGCATTTGAAGCTTTCTTT. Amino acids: CASSHIGQGAFEAFF.

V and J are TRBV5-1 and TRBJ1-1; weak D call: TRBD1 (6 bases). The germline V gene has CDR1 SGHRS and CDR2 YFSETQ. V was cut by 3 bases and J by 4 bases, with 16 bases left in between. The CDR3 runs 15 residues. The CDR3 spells CASSSGGQRSTEAFF. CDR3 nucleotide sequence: TGCGCCAGCAGCTCGGGGGGGCAGAGGAGCACTGAAGCTTTCTTT.

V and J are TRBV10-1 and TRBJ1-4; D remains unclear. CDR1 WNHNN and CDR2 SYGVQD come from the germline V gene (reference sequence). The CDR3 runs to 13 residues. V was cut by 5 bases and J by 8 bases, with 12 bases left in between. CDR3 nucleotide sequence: TGCGCCAGCAGTCGGACGGTCAGCGAAAAACTGTTTTTT. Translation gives CASSRTVSEKLFF.

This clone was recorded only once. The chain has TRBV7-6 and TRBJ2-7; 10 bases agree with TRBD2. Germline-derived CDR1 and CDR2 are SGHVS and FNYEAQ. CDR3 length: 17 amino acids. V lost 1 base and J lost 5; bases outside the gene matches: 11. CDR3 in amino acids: CASSLEVPSGSRNEQYF. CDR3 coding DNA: TGTGCCAGCAGCTTAGAGGTCCCTAGCGGGAGCAGGAACGAGCAGTACTTC.

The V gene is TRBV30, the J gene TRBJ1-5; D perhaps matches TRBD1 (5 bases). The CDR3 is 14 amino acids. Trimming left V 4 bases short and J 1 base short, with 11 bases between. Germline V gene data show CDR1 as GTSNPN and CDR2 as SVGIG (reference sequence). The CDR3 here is CAWNMGRSNQPQHF. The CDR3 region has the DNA TGTGCCTGGAATATGGGGCGAAGCAATCAGCCCCAGCATTTT.

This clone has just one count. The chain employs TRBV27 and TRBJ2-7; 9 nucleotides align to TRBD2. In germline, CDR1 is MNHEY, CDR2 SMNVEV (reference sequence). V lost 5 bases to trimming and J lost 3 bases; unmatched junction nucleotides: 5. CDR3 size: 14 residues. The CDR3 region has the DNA TGTGCCAGCAGTCCGCAAGCGGGGGGCTACGAGCAGTACTTC. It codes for CASSPQAGGYEQYF.

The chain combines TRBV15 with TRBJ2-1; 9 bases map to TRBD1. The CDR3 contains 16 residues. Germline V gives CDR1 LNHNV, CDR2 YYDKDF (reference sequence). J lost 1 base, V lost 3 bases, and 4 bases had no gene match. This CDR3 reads CATSRHDRGSYNEQFF. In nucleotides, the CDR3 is TGTGCCACCAGCAGGCACGACAGGGGGTCCTACAATGAGCAGTTCTTC.

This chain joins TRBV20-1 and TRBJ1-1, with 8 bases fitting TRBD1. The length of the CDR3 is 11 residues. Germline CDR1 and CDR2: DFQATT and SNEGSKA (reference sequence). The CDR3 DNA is TGCAGCCGACAGGGGTTGACTGAAGCTTTCTTT. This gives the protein CSRQGLTEAFF.

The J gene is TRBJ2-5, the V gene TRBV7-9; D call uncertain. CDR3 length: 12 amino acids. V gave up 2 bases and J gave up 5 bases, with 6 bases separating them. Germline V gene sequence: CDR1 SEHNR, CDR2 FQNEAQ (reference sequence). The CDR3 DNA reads TGTGCCAGCAGCTTAAGGTTGGAGACCCAGTACTTC. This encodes CASSLRLETQYF. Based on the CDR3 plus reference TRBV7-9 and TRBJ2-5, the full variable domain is DTGVSQNPRHKITKRGQNVTFRCDPISEHNRLYWYRQTLGQGPEFLTYFQNEAQLEKSRLLSDRFSAERPKGSFSTLEIQRTEQGDSAMYLCASSLRLETQYFGPGTRLLVL.

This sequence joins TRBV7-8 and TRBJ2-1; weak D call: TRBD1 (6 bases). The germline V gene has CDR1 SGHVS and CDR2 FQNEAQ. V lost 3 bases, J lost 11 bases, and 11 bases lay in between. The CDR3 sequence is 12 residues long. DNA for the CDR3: TGTGCCAGCAGCTTCGCTCAGGGGCAGCAGTTCTTC. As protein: CASSFAQGQQFF.

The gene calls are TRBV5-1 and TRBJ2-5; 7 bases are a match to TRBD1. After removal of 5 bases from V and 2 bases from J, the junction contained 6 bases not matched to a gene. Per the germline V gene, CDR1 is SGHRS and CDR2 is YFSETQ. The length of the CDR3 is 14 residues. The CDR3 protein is CASSTQGVQETQYF. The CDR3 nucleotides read TGCGCCAGCAGTACTCAGGGGGTACAAGAGACCCAGTACTTC.

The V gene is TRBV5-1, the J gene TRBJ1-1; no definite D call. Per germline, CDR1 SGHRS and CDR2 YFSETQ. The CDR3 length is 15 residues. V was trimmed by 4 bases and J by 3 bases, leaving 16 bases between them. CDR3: CASSPGPDGYTEAFF. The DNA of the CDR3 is TGCGCCAGCAGCCCTGGACCCGACGGCTACACTGAAGCTTTCTTT.

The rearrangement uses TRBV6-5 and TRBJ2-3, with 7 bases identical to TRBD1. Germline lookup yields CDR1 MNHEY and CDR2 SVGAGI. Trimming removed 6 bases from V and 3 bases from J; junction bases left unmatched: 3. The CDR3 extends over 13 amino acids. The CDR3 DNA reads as TGTGCCAGCAGAAACAGGGGTACAGATACGCAGTATTTT. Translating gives CASRNRGTDTQYF.

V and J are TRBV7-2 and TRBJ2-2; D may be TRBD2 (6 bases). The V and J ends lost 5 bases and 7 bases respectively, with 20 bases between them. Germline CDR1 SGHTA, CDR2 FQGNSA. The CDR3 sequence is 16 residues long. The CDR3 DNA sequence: TGTGCCAGCAGCGTCCCCAGCTGGCGGGATTACGGGGAGCTGTTTTTT. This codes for CASSVPSWRDYGELFF.

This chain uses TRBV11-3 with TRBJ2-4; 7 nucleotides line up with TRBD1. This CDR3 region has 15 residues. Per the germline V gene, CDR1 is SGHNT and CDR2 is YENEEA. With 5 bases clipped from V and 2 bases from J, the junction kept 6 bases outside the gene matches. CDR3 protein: CASSARQGPKNIQYF. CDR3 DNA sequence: TGTGCCAGCAGCGCACGACAGGGTCCCAAAAACATTCAGTACTTC. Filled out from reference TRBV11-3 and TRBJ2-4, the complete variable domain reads EAGVVQSPRYKIIEKKQPVAFWCNPISGHNTLYWYLQNLGQGPELLIRYENEEAVDDSQLPKDRFSAERLKGVDSTLKIQPAELGDSAVYLCASSARQGPKNIQYFGAGTRLSVL.

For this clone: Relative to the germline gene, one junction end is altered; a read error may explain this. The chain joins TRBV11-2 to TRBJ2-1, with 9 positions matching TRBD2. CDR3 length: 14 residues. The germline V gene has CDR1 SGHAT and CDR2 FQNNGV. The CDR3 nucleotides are TGTGCCAGCAGTTTAGCGGGAGCTATAAATGAGCAGTTCTTC. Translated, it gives CASSLAGAINEQFF.

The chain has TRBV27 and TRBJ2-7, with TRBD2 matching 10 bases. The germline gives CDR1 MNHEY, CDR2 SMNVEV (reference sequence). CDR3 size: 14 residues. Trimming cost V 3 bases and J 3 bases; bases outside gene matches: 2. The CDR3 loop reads CASSFSSGSYEQYF. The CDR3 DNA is TGTGCCAGCAGTTTTTCTAGCGGGAGCTACGAGCAGTACTTC.

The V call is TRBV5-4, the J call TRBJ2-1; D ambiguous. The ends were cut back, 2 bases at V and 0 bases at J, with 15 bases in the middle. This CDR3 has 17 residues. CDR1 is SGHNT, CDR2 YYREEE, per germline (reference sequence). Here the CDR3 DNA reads TGTGCCAGCAGCTTCGAAATAGCACGGAGCTCCTACAATGAGCAGTTCTTC. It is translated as CASSFEIARSSYNEQFF.